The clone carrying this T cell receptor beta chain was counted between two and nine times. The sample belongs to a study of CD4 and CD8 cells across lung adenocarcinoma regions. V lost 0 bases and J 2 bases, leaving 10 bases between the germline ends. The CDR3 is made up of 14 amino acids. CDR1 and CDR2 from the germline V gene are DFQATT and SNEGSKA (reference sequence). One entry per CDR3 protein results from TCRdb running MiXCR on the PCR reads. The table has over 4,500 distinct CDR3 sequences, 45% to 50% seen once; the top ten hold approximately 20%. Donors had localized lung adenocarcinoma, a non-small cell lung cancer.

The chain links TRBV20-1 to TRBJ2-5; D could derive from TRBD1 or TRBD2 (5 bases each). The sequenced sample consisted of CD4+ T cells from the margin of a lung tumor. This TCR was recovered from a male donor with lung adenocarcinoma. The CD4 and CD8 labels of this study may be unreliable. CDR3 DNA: TGCAGTGCTAGAGATCAATGGGGGCAAGAGACCCAGTACTTC. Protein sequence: CSARDQWGQETQYF.